This T cell receptor (beta chain) was identified in a study of T cell responses to AZD1222 COVID-19 vaccine. The assay was immunoSEQ multiplex PCR, and TCRdb's table has in-frame clones only and misses some. The sample shows some 30,000 clones, around 88% of them seen only once. V gave up 6 bases and J gave up 2 bases; unmatched junction bases: 8. Germline values: CDR1 WNHNN, CDR2 SYGVQD (reference sequence). The CDR3 is 17 residues long. Here the sequenced sample was peripheral blood, taken on day 0 of AZD1222 vaccination. V usage is TRBV10-1 and J usage is TRBJ2-6; 9 bases map to TRBD1. The sequence came from an adult in good health. CDR3 amino acids: CASSPGTGNAGANVLTF. CDR3 in DNA: TGCGCCAGCAGCCCCGGGACAGGGAACGCTGGGGCCAACGTCCTGACTTTC.